The rows below give T cell receptor beta chains drawn from one sample of a study of blood T cells in healthy people across ages. One entry per CDR3 protein, called by TCRdb with MiXCR from the 5' RACE reads. The sample has hundreds of thousands of distinct CDR3 sequences, around 38% seen once. Sample: blood. These receptors all stem from a man older than 75 in good health. Each CDR3 is given with its conserved first and last residue. A D gene is named only where the DNA matches it firmly. For some rows the clone size is stated as once, few or many, or as a class when expanded; others skip it.

.	TRBV5-1	.	TRBJ2-7	CASSPDRFEQYF	TGCGCCAGCAGCCCTGACAGGTTCGAGCAGTACTTC
.	TRBV6-1	TRBD1	TRBJ2-7	CASSPIRQGNSYEQYF	TGTGCCAGCAGTCCGATTCGACAGGGGAATTCCTACGAGCAGTACTTC
.	TRBV6-2/TRBV6-3	TRBD1	TRBJ1-6	CASSARQGATGNSPLHF	TGTGCCAGCAGTGCTAGACAGGGGGCCACCGGTAATTCACCCCTCCACTTT
.	TRBV9	TRBD1	TRBJ1-6	CASSANGQGNSPLHF	TGTGCCAGCAGCGCCAACGGACAGGGAAATTCACCCCTCCACTTT
few	TRBV20-1	.	TRBJ2-7	CSARDQGTGSYEQYF	TGCAGTGCTAGAGATCAAGGGACTGGGTCCTACGAGCAGTACTTC
many	TRBV18	.	TRBJ1-2	CASSPSPPGGRGGYTF	TGTGCCAGCTCACCTTCCCCCCCCGGGGGGCGAGGTGGCTACACCTTC
few	TRBV20-1	.	TRBJ2-7	CSARAAGNQYEQYF	TGCAGTGCTAGAGCGGCCGGGAATCAATACGAGCAGTACTTC
few	TRBV28	TRBD1	TRBJ1-2	CASSLYGTGNYGYTF	TGTGCCAGCAGTTTATATGGGACAGGGAACTATGGCTACACCTTC
few	TRBV7-9	.	TRBJ1-1	CASSSQENTEAFF	TGTGCCAGCAGCTCGCAGGAGAACACTGAAGCTTTCTTT
few	TRBV3-1	.	TRBJ1-5	CASSPSPAPQPQHF	TGTGCCAGCAGCCCGTCCCCCGCCCCTCAGCCCCAGCATTTT
.	TRBV5-1	TRBD2	TRBJ2-7	CASSLEGSRGGPSNSYEQYF	TGCGCCAGCAGCTTGGAAGGCTCCCGGGGGGGCCCCTCTAACTCCTACGAGCAGTACTTC
.	TRBV7-2	.	TRBJ1-3	CASRHLGISGNTIYF	TGTGCCAGCAGACACTTAGGTATCTCTGGAAACACCATATATTTT
.	TRBV2	TRBD1	TRBJ1-1	CASTLTGGHNTEAFF	TGTGCCAGCACCCTGACAGGGGGTCATAACACTGAAGCTTTCTTT
few	TRBV13	.	TRBJ1-1	CASRPGGRGEAFF	TGTGCCAGCAGGCCCGGTGGGAGGGGTGAAGCTTTCTTT
.	TRBV3-1	.	TRBJ2-3	CASRSTGASTDTQYF	TGTGCCAGCAGGTCTACGGGGGCAAGCACAGATACGCAGTATTTT
.	TRBV20-1	TRBD2	TRBJ2-3	CSASVLAGKRDTQYF	TGCAGTGCTAGTGTGCTAGCGGGAAAAAGAGATACGCAGTATTTT
many	TRBV5-1	TRBD2	TRBJ2-5	CASSLGGLAGVEQYF	TGCGCCAGCAGCTTGGGGGGACTAGCGGGAGTTGAGCAGTACTTC
.	TRBV7-2	.	TRBJ1-1	CASSQEANTEAFF	TGTGCCAGCAGCCAAGAAGCTAACACTGAAGCTTTCTTT
.	TRBV29-1	.	TRBJ1-5	CSVGQASNQPQHF	TGCAGCGTTGGACAGGCCAGCAATCAGCCCCAGCATTTT
.	TRBV4-1	.	TRBJ2-7	CASSQGTGSSYEQYF	TGCGCCAGCAGCCAAGGAACAGGTTCCTCCTACGAGCAGTACTTC
.	TRBV21-1	.	TRBJ2-1	CASSKDRMGQNEQFF	TGTGCCAGCAGCAAAGACAGGATGGGCCAGAATGAGCAGTTCTTC